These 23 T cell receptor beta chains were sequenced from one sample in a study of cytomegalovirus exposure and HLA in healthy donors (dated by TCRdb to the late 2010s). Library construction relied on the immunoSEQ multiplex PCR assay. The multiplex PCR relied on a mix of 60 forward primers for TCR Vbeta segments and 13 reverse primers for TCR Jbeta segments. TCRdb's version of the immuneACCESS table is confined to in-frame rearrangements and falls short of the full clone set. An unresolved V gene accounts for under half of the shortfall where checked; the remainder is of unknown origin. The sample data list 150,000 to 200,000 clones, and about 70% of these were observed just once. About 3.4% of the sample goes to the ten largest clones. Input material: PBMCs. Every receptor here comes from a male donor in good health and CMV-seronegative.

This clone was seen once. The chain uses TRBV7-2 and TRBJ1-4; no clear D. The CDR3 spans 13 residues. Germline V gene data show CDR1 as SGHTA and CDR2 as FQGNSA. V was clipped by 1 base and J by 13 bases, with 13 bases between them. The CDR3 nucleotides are TGTGCCAGCAGCTTAGACCCCTCGGGTAGACTGTTTTTT. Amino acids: CASSLDPSGRLFF.

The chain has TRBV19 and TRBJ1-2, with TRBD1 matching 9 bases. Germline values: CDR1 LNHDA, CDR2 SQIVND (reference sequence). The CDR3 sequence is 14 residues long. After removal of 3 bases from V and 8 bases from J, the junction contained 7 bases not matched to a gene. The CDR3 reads CASSMRTGVWGYTF. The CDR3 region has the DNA TGTGCCAGTAGTATGCGGACAGGGGTGTGGGGCTACACCTTC.

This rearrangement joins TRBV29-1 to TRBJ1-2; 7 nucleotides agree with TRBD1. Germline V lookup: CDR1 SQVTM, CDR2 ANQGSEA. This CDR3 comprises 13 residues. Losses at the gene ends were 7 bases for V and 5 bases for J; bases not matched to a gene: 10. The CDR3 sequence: CSATTDRVYGYTF. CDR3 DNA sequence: TGCAGCGCAACGACAGACAGGGTTTATGGCTACACCTTC.

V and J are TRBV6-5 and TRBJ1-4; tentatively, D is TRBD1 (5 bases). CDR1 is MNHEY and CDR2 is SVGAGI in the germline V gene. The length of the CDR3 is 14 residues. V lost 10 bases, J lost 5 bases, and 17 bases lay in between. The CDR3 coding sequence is TGTGCCACGGCCTTGGGAGGGGCAAATGAAAAACTGTTTTTT. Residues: CATALGGANEKLFF.

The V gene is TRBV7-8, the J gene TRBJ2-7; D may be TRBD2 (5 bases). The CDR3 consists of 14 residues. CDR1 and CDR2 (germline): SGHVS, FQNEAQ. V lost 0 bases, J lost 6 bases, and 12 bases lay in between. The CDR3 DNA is TGTGCCAGCAGCTTAGCAGGGTTTGGAGGCGAGCAGTACTTC. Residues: CASSLAGFGGEQYF.

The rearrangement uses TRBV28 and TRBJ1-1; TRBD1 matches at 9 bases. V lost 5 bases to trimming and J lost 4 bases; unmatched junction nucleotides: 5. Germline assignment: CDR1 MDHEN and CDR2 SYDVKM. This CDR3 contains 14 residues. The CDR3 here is CASSITDRGTEAFF. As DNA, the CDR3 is TGTGCCAGCAGTATCACGGACAGGGGCACTGAAGCTTTCTTT.

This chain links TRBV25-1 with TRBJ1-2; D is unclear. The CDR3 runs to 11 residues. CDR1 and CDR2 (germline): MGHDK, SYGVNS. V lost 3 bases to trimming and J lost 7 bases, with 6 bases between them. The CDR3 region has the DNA TGTGCCAGCAGTGAGGGAGCTGGCTACACCTTC. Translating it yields CASSEGAGYTF.

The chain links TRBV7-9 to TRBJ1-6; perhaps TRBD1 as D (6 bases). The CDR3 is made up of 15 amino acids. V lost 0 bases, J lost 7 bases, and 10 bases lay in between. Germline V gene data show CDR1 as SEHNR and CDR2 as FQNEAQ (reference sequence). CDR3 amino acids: CASSLARQGNSPLHF. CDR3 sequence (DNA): TGTGCCAGCAGCTTAGCTCGGCAGGGGAATTCACCCCTCCACTTT.

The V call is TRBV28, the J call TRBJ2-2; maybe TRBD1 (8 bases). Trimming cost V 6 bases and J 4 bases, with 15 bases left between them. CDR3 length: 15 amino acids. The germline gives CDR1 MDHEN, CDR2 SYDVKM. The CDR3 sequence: CASSFHRGGTGELFF. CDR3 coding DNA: TGTGCCAGCAGCTTTCACAGGGGGGGCACCGGGGAGCTGTTTTTT.

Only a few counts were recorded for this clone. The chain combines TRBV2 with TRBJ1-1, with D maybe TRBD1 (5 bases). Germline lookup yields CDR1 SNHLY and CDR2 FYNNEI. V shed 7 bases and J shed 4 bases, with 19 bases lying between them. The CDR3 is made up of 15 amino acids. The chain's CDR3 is CASILSGGSVTEAFF. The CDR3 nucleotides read TGTGCCAGCATTCTCAGTGGGGGGAGTGTCACTGAAGCTTTCTTT.

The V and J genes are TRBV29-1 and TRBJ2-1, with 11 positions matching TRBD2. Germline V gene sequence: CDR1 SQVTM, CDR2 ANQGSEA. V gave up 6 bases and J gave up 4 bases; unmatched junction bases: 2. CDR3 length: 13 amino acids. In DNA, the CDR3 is TGCAGCGTCGGGACTAGCGGTTACAATGAGCAGTTCTTC. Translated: CSVGTSGYNEQFF.

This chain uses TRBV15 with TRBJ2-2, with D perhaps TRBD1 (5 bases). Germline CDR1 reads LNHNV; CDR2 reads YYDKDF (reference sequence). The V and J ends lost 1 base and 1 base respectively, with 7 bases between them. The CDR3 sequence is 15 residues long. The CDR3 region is CATSRGQGNTGELFF. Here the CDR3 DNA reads TGTGCCACCAGCAGAGGGCAGGGGAACACCGGGGAGCTGTTTTTT.

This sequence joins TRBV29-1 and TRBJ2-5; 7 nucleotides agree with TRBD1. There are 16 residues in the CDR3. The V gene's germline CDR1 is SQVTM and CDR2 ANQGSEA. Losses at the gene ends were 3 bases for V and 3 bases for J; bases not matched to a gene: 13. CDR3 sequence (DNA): TGCAGCGTTGATGCGCACAGGGGTTCAAGGGAAGAGACCCAGTACTTC. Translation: CSVDAHRGSREETQYF.

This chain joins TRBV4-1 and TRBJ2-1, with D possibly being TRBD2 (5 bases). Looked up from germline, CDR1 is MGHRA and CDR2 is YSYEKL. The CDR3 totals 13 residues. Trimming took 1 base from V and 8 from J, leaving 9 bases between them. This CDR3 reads CASSQVLVDEQFF. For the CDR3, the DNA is TGCGCCAGCAGCCAAGTACTAGTGGATGAGCAGTTCTTC.

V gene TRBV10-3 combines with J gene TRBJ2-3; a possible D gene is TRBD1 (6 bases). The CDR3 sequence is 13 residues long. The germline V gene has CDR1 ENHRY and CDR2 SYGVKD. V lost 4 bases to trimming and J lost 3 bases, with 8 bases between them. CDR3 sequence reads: CAISGQGTDTQYF. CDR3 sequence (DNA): TGTGCCATCAGTGGGCAGGGGACAGATACGCAGTATTTT.

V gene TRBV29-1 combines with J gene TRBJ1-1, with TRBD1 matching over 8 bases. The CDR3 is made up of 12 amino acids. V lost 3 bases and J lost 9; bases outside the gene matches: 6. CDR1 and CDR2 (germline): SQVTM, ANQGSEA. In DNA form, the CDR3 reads TGCAGCGTTGACAGGGGGCAGGTGAAAGCTTTCTTT. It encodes CSVDRGQVKAFF.

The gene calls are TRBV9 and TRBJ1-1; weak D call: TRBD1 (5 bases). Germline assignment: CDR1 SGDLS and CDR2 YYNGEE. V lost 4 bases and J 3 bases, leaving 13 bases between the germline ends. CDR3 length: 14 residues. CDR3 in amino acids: CASSSGGEDTEAFF. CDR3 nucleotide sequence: TGTGCCAGCAGCTCCGGAGGGGAGGACACTGAAGCTTTCTTT.

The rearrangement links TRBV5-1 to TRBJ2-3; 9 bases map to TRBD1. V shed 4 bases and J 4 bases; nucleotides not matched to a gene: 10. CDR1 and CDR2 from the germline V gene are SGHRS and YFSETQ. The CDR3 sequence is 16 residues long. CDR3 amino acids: CASSVKTGGSADTQYF. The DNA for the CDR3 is TGCGCCAGCAGCGTGAAGACAGGGGGGTCCGCAGATACGCAGTATTTT.

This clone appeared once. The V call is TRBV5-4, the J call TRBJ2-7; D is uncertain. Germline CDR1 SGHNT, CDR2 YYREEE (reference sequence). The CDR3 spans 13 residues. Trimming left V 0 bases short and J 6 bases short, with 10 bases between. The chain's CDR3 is CASSLGIGAEQYF. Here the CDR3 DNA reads TGTGCCAGCAGCTTGGGCATAGGAGCCGAGCAGTACTTC. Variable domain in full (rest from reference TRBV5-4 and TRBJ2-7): ETGVTQSPTHLIKTRGQQVTLRCSSQSGHNTVSWYQQALGQGPQFIFQYYREEENGRGNFPPRFSGLQFPNYSSELNVNALELDDSALYLCASSLGIGAEQYFGPGTRLTVT.

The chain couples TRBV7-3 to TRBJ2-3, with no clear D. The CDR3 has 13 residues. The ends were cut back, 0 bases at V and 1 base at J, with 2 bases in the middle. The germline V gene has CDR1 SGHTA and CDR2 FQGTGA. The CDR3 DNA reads TGTGCCAGCAGCTTAACCGGCACAGATACGCAGTATTTT. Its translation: CASSLTGTDTQYF.

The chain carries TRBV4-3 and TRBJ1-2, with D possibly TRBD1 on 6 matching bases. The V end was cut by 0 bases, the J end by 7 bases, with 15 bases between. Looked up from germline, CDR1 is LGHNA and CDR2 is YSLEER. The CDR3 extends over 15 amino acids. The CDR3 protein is CASSQEEGDFSGYTF. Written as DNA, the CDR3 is TGCGCCAGCAGCCAAGAAGAGGGGGATTTCTCTGGCTACACCTTC.

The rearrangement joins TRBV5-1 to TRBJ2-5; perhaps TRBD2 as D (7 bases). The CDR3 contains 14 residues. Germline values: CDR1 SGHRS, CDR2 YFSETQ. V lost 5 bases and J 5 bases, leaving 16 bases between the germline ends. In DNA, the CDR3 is TGCGCCAGCAGTAGGAGTGGGGGGGCCGAGACCCAGTACTTC. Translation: CASSRSGGAETQYF.

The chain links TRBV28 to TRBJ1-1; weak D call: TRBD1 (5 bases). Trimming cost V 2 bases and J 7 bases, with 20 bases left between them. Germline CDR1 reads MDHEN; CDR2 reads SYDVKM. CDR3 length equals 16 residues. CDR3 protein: CASSLVGGPTRVEAFF. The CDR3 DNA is TGTGCCAGCAGTTTAGTGGGGGGACCGACGCGAGTTGAAGCTTTCTTT.